The 10 T cell receptor beta chains below were found in one sample sequenced in a study of naive and memory T cell subsets. The beta constant-region primer was an equimolar mix of two oligonucleotides covering TRBC1 and TRBC2. Nested alpha and beta constant-region primers with the SP2 primer drove four PCR rounds on ligated cDNA. TCRdb re-called the UMI-ligation and nested PCR reads with MiXCR, one entry per CDR3 protein. The table lists 120,000 or so distinct CDR3 sequences, 36% of them singletons. The sequenced material came from central memory CD4+ T cells from blood. These receptors were collected from a human donor in good health.

This clonotype was counted many times. In DNA form, the CDR3 reads TGTGCCAGCAGTTATCGACAGGAAAATCAGCCCCAGCATTTT. It yields the protein CASSYRQENQPQHF. V gene TRBV6-2 or TRBV6-3 combines with J gene TRBJ1-5; D may be TRBD1 (6 bases). There are 14 residues in the CDR3. Between the trimmed V and J ends, which lost 3 bases and 4 bases, there was a span of 10 bases. From germline, CDR1 is MNHEY and CDR2 SVGEGT.

This clonotype was counted a few times. The chain recombines TRBV28 with TRBJ2-2; weak D call: TRBD2 (5 bases). Germline-derived CDR1 and CDR2 are MDHEN and SYDVKM. The CDR3 is 14 amino acids. Between the trimmed V and J ends, which lost 1 base and 6 bases, there was a span of 9 bases. Here the CDR3 reads CASSLYGVAGELFF. In DNA form, the CDR3 reads TGTGCCAGCAGTTTATACGGGGTCGCCGGGGAGCTGTTTTTT.

This clonotype occurred a few times. V usage is TRBV14 and J usage is TRBJ2-3; D assignment may be TRBD1 or TRBD2 (6 bases each). The CDR3 loop spans 15 amino acids. Trimming removed 7 bases from V and 0 bases from J, with 14 bases in between. Germline-derived CDR1 and CDR2 are SGHDN and FVKESK. In nucleotides, the CDR3 is TGTGCCAGCAAAGGGGGGACGTCTAGCACAGATACGCAGTATTTT. This encodes CASKGGTSSTDTQYF.

V is TRBV11-3 and J is TRBJ2-1, with 7 nucleotides matching TRBD2. This CDR3 region has 16 residues. The V and J ends lost 5 bases and 8 bases, in that order; junction bases with no gene match: 15. From germline, CDR1 is SGHNT and CDR2 YENEEA. The CDR3, as DNA: TGTGCCAGCAGCGATGCCCGGGGGGTTCGTTCCGATGAGCAGTTCTTC. Amino acids: CASSDARGVRSDEQFF.

The chain joins TRBV19 to TRBJ1-5, with 10 bases aligning to TRBD1. The CDR3 has 14 residues. Losses at the gene ends were 6 bases for V and 7 bases for J; bases not matched to a gene: 6. In germline, CDR1 is LNHDA, CDR2 SQIVND (reference sequence). Here the CDR3 DNA reads TGTGCCAGTAGATTGGACAGGGGGAGCCAGCCCCAGCATTTT. This translates into CASRLDRGSQPQHF. Full variable domain (missing parts from reference TRBV19 and TRBJ1-5): DGGITQSPKYLFRKEGQNVTLSCEQNLNHDAMYWYRQDPGQGLRLIYYSQIVNDFQKGDIAEGYSVSREKKESFPLTVTSAQKNPTAFYLCASRLDRGSQPQHFGDGTRLSIL.

This clonotype was observed a handful of times. J is TRBJ2-1 and V is TRBV2; 7 nucleotides agree with TRBD2. With V trimmed by 6 bases and J by 5 bases, 4 bases remained unmatched. The germline V gene has CDR1 SNHLY and CDR2 FYNNEI. This CDR3 has 13 residues. The CDR3 coding sequence is TGTGCCAGCAGAGTGACTAGCAACAATGAGCAGTTCTTC. It encodes CASRVTSNNEQFF.

The chain has TRBV5-1 and TRBJ2-1; 7 bases are a match to TRBD2. CDR3 length: 14 residues. Losses at the gene ends were 2 bases for V and 7 bases for J; bases not matched to a gene: 6. Germline CDR1 is SGHRS and CDR2 is YFSETQ. CDR3 protein: CASSFGPRENEQFF. The CDR3 region has the DNA TGCGCCAGCAGCTTTGGGCCGCGGGAGAATGAGCAGTTCTTC.

The chain employs TRBV27 and TRBJ2-3, with TRBD2 identical over 11 bases. Unmatched junction bases numbered 2, after V lost 2 bases and J lost 1 base. The CDR3 length is 16 residues. CDR1 and CDR2 from the germline V gene are MNHEY and SMNVEV (reference sequence). The CDR3 region is CASSLIAGGRTDTQYF. DNA of the CDR3: TGTGCCAGCAGTTTAATAGCGGGAGGGCGCACAGATACGCAGTATTTT.

The genes are TRBV5-6 and TRBJ2-7; TRBD2 might be the D (6 bases). CDR3 length: 15 amino acids. Trimming took off 0 bases at V and 0 bases at J, with 10 bases between the two ends. Germline V lookup: CDR1 SGHDT, CDR2 YYEEEE. The CDR3: CASSLVGLNSYEQYF. In DNA, the CDR3 is TGTGCCAGCAGCTTGGTGGGACTGAACTCCTACGAGCAGTACTTC.

This clonotype was observed a handful of times. The chain couples TRBV27 to TRBJ2-1, with D tentatively TRBD2 (6 bases). This CDR3 is 17 amino acids long. V was clipped by 4 bases and J by 6 bases, with 22 bases between them. Germline V gene sequence: CDR1 MNHEY, CDR2 SMNVEV (reference sequence). CDR3 nucleotides: TGTGCCAGCAGTTCCGTAATTGTTCGGGAGTGGCCCAATGAGCAGTTCTTC. Amino acids: CASSSVIVREWPNEQFF.